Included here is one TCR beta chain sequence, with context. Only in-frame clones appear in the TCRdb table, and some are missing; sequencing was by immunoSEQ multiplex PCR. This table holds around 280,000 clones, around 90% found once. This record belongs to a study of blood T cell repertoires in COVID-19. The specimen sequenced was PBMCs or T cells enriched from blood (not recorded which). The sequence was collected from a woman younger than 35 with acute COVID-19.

This chain's CDR3 is CASSLSLAAKETQYF. CDR3 sequence (DNA): TGCGCCAGCAGCTTGTCCCTAGCGGCAAAAGAGACCCAGTACTTC. The V gene is TRBV5-1, the J gene TRBJ2-5; TRBD2 matches 7 bases. J lost 3 bases, V lost 1 base, and 6 bases had no gene match. The length of the CDR3 is 15 residues. Germline CDR1 reads SGHRS; CDR2 reads YFSETQ.